The present entry profiles one T cell receptor beta chain with its context. Sequencing was performed with immunoSEQ multiplex PCR; in TCRdb, only in-frame clones are kept and a portion is missing. The sample comprises some 320,000 clones, roughly 86% of which are singletons, and approximately 8.1% rests with the top ten. With 1 base clipped from V and 2 bases from J, the junction kept 1 base outside the gene matches. This CDR3 has 15 amino acids. Germline V gives CDR1 LGHDT, CDR2 YNNKEL (reference sequence). This record belongs to a study of blood T cell repertoires in COVID-19. The overall study: Sites in the United States, Italy and Spain provided acute and convalescent COVID-19 samples.

This sequence joins TRBV3-1 (or the pseudogene TRBV3-2) and TRBJ1-3, with 8 bases aligning to TRBD1. The sequenced material came from peripheral blood. The TCR was taken from a woman between 50 and 59 years old who had recovered from COVID-19. The DNA for the CDR3 is TGTGCCAGCAGCCAAGGGACAGGGACTGGAAACACCATATATTTT. It encodes CASSQGTGTGNTIYF.